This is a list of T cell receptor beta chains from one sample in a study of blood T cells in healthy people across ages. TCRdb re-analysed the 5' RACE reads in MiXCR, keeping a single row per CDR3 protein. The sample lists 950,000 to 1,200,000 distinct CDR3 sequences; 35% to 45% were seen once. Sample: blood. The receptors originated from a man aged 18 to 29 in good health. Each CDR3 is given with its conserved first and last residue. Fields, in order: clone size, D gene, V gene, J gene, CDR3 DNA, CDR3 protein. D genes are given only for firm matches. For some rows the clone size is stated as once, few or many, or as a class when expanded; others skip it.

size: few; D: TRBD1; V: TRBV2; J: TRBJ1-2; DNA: TGTGCCAGCAGTGTAACAGGGGGCGACTATGGCTACACCTTC; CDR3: CASSVTGGDYGYTF
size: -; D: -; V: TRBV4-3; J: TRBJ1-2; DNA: TGCGCCAGCAGCCAAGATGGGCAGACCGGCTACACCTTC; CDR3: CASSQDGQTGYTF
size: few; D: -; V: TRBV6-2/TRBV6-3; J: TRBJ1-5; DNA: TGTGCCAGCATGGGAGTCAATCAGCCCCAGCATTTT; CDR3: CASMGVNQPQHF
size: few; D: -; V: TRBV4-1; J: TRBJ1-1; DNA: TGCGCCAGCAGCCAAAATCCCGAGAACACTGAAGCTTTCTTT; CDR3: CASSQNPENTEAFF
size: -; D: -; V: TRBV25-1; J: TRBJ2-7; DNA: TGTGCCAGCAGGGACAAAACCTACGAGCAGTACTTC; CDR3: CASRDKTYEQYF
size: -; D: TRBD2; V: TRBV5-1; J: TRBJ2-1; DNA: TGCGCCAGCAGCCTGACTAGCGGGGGTATAGATGAGCAGTTCTTC; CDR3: CASSLTSGGIDEQFF
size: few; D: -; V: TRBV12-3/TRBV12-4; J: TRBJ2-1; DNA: TGTGCCAGCGGCTTCGCGCAGGGGATTCAGAGATCCTACAATGAGCAGTTCTTC; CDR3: CASGFAQGIQRSYNEQFF
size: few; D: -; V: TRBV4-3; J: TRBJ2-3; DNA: TGCGCCAGCAGCCAAGCGGGGCTCACAGATACGCAGTATTTT; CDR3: CASSQAGLTDTQYF
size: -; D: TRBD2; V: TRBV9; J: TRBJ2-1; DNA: TGTGCCAGCAGCGCTCTCCTAGCGGGGGTTAACAATGAGCAGTTCTTC; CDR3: CASSALLAGVNNEQFF
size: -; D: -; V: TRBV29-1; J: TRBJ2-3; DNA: TGCAGCGTCGCCGTAGCGGATGCGCAGTATTTT; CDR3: CSVAVADAQYF
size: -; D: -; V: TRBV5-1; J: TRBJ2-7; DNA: TGCGCCAGCAGCTTGATAGCGGACTCCTACAATGAGCAGTACTTC; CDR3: CASSLIADSYNEQYF
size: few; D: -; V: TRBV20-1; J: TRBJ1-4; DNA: TGCAGTGCTAGAGAGGGGCCTCCTAATGAAAAACTGTTTTTT; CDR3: CSAREGPPNEKLFF
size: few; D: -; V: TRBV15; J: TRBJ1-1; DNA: TGTGCCACCAGCAGAGATCATGGGCCAAACACTGAAGCTTTCTTT; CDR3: CATSRDHGPNTEAFF
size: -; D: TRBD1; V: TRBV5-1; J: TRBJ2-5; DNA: TGCGCCAGCAGCTTCAGCGGAGACAGGGTGGAGACCCAGTACTTC; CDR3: CASSFSGDRVETQYF
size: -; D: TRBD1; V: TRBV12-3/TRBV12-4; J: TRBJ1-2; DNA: TGTGCCAGCAGTTTAAGGACAGGGGGTTGGGATGGCTACACCTTC; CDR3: CASSLRTGGWDGYTF
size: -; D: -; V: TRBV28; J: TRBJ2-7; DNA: TGTGCCAGCAGTTCTCGGACAGCTCAGGGGAATTACGAGCAGTACTTC; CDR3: CASSSRTAQGNYEQYF
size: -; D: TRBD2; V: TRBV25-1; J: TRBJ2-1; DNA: TGTGCCAGCAGTGAACCCTCCGGGACTAGCGGGAGGTATGAGCAGTTCTTC; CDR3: CASSEPSGTSGRYEQFF
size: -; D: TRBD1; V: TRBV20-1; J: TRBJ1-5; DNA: TGCAGTGCTAGAGATCGGACAGGCCATAGCAATCAGCCCCAGCATTTT; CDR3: CSARDRTGHSNQPQHF
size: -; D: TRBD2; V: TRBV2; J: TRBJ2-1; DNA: TGTGCCAGCAGGGCTAGCGGGGGGGCTAATGAGCAGTTCTTC; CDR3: CASRASGGANEQFF
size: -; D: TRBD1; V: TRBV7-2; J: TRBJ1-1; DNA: TGTGCCAGCAGCTTGACAGGGATAGGGAACACTGAAGCTTTCTTT; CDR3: CASSLTGIGNTEAFF
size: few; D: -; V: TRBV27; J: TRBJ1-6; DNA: TGTGCCAGCAGCTTGACGGGGAGCTCCTATAATTCACCCCTCCACTTT; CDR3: CASSLTGSSYNSPLHF
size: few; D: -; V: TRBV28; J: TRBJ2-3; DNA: TGTGCCAGTACTACCGAGACGGGACAAAGCACAGATACGCAGTATTTT; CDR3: CASTTETGQSTDTQYF
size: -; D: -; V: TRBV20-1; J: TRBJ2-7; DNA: TGCAGTGCTAGTTGGGCAGAGACTAACTCCTACGAGCAGTACTTC; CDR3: CSASWAETNSYEQYF
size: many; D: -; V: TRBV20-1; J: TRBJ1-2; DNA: TGCAGTGCAACCCCCGGGGGCACTAACTATGGCTACACCTTC; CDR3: CSATPGGTNYGYTF
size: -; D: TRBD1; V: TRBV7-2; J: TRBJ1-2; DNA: TGTGCCAGCAGCCCACGGGACAGGGTTGTAGGCCACACCTTC; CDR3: CASSPRDRVVGHTF
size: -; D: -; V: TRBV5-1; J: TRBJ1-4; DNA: TGCGCCAGCAACCACGGGACGCCTAATGAAAAACTGTTTTTT; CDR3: CASNHGTPNEKLFF
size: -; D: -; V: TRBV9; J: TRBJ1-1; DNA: TGTGCCAGCAGCATCGAACAGGGCATTGGCACTGAAGCTTTCTTT; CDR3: CASSIEQGIGTEAFF
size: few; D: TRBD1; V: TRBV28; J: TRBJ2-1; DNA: TGTGCCAGCCCACCCAGACAGGGGGCCAGCAATGAGCAGTTCTTC; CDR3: CASPPRQGASNEQFF
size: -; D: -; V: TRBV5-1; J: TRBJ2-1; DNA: TGCGCCAGCAGCTTGGCCAAGGCCCGCGAGCAGTTCTTC; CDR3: CASSLAKAREQFF
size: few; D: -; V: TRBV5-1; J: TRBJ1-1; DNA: TGCGCCAGCAGCTTGGGATGGGAGGGCACTGAAGCTTTCTTT; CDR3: CASSLGWEGTEAFF
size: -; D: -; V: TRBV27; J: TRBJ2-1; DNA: TGTGCCAGCAGTTTACGGACCTCCTACAATGAGCAGTTCTTC; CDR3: CASSLRTSYNEQFF
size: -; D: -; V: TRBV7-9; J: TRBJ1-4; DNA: TGTGCCAGCAGCGAGACGACGGGACACCCCCGTGGGAAACTGTTTTTT; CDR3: CASSETTGHPRGKLFF
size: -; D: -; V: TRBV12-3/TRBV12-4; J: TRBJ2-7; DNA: TGTGCCAGCAGCAATTCAGAGATCTACGAGCAGTACTTC; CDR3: CASSNSEIYEQYF
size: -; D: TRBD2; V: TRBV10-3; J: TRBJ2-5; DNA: TGTGCCACCGGGGGCGGGGGGGCAATGGAGACCCAGTACTTC; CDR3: CATGGGGAMETQYF
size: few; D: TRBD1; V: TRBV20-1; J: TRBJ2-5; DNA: TGCAGTGCGCGGACAGGGATGAATCAAGAGACCCAGTACTTC; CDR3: CSARTGMNQETQYF
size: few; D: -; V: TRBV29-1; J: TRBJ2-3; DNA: TGCAGCGTTAGGGATGGGACAGATACGCAGTATTTT; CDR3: CSVRDGTDTQYF
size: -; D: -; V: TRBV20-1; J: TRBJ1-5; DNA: TGCAGTGCTATCCGGGGCGGGGAAAATCAGCCCCAGCATTTT; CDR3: CSAIRGGENQPQHF
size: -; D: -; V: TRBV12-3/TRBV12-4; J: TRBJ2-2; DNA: TGTGCCAGCAGTTTATGGAAGGGGCTGGGGGAGCTGTTTTTT; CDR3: CASSLWKGLGELFF
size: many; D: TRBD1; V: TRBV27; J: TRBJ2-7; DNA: TGTGCCAGCAGTTCGCGGACAGGGATCTACGAGCAGTACTTC; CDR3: CASSSRTGIYEQYF
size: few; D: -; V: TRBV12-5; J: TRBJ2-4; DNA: TGTGCTAGTGGTTTGAGGGGGGGCGAGTCGGCCAAAAACATTCAGTACTTC; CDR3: CASGLRGGESAKNIQYF
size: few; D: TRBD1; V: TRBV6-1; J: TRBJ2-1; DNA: TGTGCCAGCAGTCGGCAACAGGGGCGTTCCTACAATGAGCAGTTCTTC; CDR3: CASSRQQGRSYNEQFF
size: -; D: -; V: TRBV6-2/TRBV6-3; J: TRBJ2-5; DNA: TGTGCCAGCAGTTCTAGCGTCAATGAGCAGTACTTC; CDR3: CASSSSVNEQYF
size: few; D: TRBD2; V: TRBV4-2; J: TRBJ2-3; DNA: TGTGCCAGCAGCCAAGATAGCGGGGAGGCAGATACGCAGTATTTT; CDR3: CASSQDSGEADTQYF
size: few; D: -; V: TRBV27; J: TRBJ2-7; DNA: TGTGCCAGCAGTGAGGCAGGGGCTGAAGAGCAGTACTTC; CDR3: CASSEAGAEEQYF